The TCR beta chain under discussion was sequenced for a study of siplizumab effects on memory and regulatory T cells. The table came from immunoSEQ multiplex PCR; TCRdb's copy has only in-frame clones and leaves some out. The sample lists 56,000 or so clones; less than 98% were seen once. CDR1 is MDHEN, CDR2 SYDVKM, per germline. The CDR3 loop spans 16 amino acids. Trimming removed 7 bases at V and 3 bases at J, with 22 bases between. The chain couples TRBV28 to TRBJ2-7; D might be TRBD1 (6 bases). The sequenced sample consisted of naive CD8+ T cells sorted from blood. The clonotype comes from a human donor in good health. CDR3: CASNTNRVRYYYEQYF. In nucleotides, the CDR3 is TGTGCCAGCAACACCAACAGGGTGAGGTACTACTACGAGCAGTACTTC.